This TCR beta chain was identified in a study of technical replicates of blood from several donors. Produced via immunoSEQ multiplex PCR; TCRdb's table is partial and in-frame only. The table has 11,000 to 15,000 clones, about 82% seen once. With V trimmed by 5 bases and J by 4 bases, 6 bases remained unmatched. In germline, CDR1 is SSHAT, CDR2 FNYEAQ (reference sequence). The CDR3 contains 15 residues. Sequenced input: PBMCs. This chain links TRBV7-7 with TRBJ2-2; TRBD2 agrees at 8 bases. This TCR derives from a human donor in good health. As DNA, the CDR3 is TGTGCCAGCAGCGTTAGCGGGATTTCCACCGGGGAGCTGTTTTTT. Residues: CASSVSGISTGELFF.